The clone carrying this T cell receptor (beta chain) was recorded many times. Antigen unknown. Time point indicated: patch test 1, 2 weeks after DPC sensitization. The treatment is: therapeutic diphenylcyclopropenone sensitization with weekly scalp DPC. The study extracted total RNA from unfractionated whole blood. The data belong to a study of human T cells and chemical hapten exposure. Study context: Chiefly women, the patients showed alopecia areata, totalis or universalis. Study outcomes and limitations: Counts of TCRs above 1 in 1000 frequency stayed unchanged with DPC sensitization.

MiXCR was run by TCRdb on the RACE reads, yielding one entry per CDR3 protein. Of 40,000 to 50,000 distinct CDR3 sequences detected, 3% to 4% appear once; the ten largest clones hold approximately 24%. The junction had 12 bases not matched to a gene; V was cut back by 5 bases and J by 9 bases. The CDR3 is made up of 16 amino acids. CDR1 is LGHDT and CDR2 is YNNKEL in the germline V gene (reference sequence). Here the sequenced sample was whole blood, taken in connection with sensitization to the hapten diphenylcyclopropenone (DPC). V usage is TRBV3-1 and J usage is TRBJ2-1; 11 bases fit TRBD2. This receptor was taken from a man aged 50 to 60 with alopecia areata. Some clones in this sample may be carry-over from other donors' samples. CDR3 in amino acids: CASSGRGELAGAEQFF. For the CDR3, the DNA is TGTGCCAGCAGCGGAAGAGGGGAACTAGCGGGAGCTGAGCAGTTCTTC.